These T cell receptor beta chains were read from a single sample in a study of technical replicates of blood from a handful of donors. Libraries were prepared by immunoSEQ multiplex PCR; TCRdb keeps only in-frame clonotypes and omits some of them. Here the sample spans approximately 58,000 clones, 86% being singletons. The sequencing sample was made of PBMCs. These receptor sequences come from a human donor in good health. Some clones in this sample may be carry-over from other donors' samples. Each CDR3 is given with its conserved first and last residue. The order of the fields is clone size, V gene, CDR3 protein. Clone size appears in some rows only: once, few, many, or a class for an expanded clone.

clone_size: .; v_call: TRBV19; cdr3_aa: CASRGGATGELFF
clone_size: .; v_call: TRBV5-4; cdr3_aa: CASRGTLTGYGYTF
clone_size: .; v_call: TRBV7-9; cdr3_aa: CASSLVRLAETTYEQYF
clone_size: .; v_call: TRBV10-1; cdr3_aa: CASSESIVEDRGRGRSNEQFF
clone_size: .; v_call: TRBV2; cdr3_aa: CASSGNSRNQPQHF
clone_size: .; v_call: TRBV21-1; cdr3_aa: CASSNLSGTAFYEQYF
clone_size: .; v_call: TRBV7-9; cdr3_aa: CASSPGLAGGRFEQFF
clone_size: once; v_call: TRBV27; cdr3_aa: CASSGRDRSSYEQYF
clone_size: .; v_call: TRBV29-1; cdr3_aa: CSVEDYSGYEQYF
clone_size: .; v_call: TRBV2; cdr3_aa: CASREGAGIRVDEQYF
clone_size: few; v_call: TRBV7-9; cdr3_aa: CASSLGNSNQPQHF
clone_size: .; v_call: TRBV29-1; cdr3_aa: CSVELPGRDEQYF
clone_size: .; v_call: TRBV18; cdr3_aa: CASSPRQGPDSGNTIYF
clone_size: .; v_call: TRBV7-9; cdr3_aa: CASSSPRGNGYTF
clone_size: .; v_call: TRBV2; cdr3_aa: CASSEDRGADVLTF
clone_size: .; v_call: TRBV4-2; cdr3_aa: CASSQDRTIDEQFF
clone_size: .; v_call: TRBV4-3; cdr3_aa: CASSHDRPPNTGELFF
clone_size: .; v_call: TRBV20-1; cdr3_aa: CSAEEKETQYF
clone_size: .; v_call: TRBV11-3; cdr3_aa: CASSFPRANYGYTF
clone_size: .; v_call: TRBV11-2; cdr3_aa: CASSPGTANEKLFF
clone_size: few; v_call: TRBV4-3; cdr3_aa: CASSQDRTGELFF
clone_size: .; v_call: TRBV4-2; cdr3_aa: CASSLTSGSVSSYNEQFF
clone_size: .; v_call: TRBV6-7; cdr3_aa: CASSYPVRGKNEQYF
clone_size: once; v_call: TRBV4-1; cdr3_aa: CASSQERRQTYEQYF
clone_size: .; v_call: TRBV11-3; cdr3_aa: CASSLAPRTSGRAYEQYF
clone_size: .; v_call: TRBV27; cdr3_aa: CASSLGQGIMNTEAFF
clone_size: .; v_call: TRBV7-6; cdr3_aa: CASSLQQGSYEQYF
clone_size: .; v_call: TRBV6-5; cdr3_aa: CASSNTGGSAYEQYF
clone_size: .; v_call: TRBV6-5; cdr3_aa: CASSRGTDNEQFF
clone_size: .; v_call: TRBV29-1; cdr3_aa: CSVAAGTSGGTGELFF
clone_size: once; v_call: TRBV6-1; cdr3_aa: CASSARLDRAYEQYF
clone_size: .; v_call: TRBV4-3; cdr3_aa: CASSQDVRIYEQYF
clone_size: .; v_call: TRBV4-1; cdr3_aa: CASMGLARNTGELFF
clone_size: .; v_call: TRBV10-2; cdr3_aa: CASRGQGSYEQYF
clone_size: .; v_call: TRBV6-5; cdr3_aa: CASSYIGGAQNEQYF
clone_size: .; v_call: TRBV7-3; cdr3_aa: CASRPRNTGELFF
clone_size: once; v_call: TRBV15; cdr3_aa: CATSRGEAGGPRETQYF
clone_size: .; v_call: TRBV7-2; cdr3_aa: CASSLDGLTGDTQYF
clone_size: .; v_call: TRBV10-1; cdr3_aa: CASGRRGAYNSPLHF
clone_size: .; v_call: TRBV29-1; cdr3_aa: CSVEDPQGTKETQYF